This is a list of T cell receptor beta chains from one sample in a study of technical replicates of blood from four donors. The protocol was immunoSEQ multiplex PCR, while the TCRdb copy is restricted to in-frame clones and leaves out a portion. The sample lists some 77,000 clones, about 91% occurring once. Source material: T cells isolated from PBMCs. Receptors originate from a human donor in good health. CDR3s include the opening cysteine and the closing phenylalanine or tryptophan. D genes are given only for firm matches. Not every row has a clone size; where given, it reads once, few, many or a size class.

>-|TRBJ1-5|15|-|TRBV5-6
TGTGCCAGCAGCGGGGGTGGCGGAGGGAATCAGCCCCAGCATTTT
CASSGGGGGNQPQHF
>once|TRBJ2-1|16|-|TRBV27
TGTGCCAGCAGTTTATGGGCAGGAAGGTTCTACAATGAGCAGTTCTTC
CASSLWAGRFYNEQFF
>-|TRBJ2-7|15|TRBD2|TRBV7-6
TGTGCCAGCAGCTTAGTCGGCGGGAGGGCCTACGAGCAGTACTTC
CASSLVGGRAYEQYF
>-|TRBJ1-4|14|-|TRBV7-9
TGTGCCAGCAGCTTAGGGTACGGGGTCGAAAAACTGTTTTTT
CASSLGYGVEKLFF
>once|TRBJ2-3|14|TRBD2|TRBV30
TGTGCCTCTCGGGGCGGGACTAGCGGAGATACGCAGTATTTT
CASRGGTSGDTQYF
>-|TRBJ1-4|17|-|TRBV5-1
TGCGCCAGCAGCTTGAACCCGACCGGGGTTGCTAATGAAAAACTGTTTTTT
CASSLNPTGVANEKLFF
>-|TRBJ2-6|17|TRBD1|TRBV7-6
TGTGCCAGCAGCTTAAGGACAGGGTTCGGTGGGGCCAACGTCCTGACTTTC
CASSLRTGFGGANVLTF
>-|TRBJ2-1|14|TRBD1|TRBV13
TGTGCCAGCAGCTCGGGACAGGGGGCCTATGAGCAGTTCTTC
CASSSGQGAYEQFF
>-|TRBJ2-1|17|-|TRBV30
TGTGCCTGGAGTGTACTTCCCGGGGGAGGATCCTACAATGAGCAGTTCTTC
CAWSVLPGGGSYNEQFF
>-|TRBJ2-1|17|TRBD2|TRBV11-2
TGTGCCAGCAGCTTAGGGGAGGGAGGGCCCCTAGTGAATGAGCAGTTCTTC
CASSLGEGGPLVNEQFF
>-|TRBJ1-2|13|-|TRBV27
TGTGCCAGCAGTTTTGGCGCCAGGGGTGGCTACACCTTC
CASSFGARGGYTF
>-|TRBJ2-7|15|TRBD1|TRBV19
TGTGCCAGTAGTATTTTCACAGGGGGGTCCTACGAGCAGTACTTC
CASSIFTGGSYEQYF